These T cell receptor beta chains were read from a single sample in a study of blood T cell repertoires in COVID-19. Clones were read by immunoSEQ multiplex PCR, and TCRdb kept only the in-frame ones, dropping some. The top ten hold 3.5% of the sample, which has approximately 100,000 clones, roughly 90% seen once. Sequenced sample: peripheral blood. These receptors were obtained from a woman in her fifties or sixties with acute or convalescent COVID-19. Each CDR3 is given with its conserved first and last residue. A D gene is named only where the DNA matches it firmly.

TRBJ2-5 NA TRBV7-2 CASSGATQETQYF
TRBJ1-1 TRBD1 TRBV14 CASSRGQGGTEAFF
TRBJ1-5 TRBD1 TRBV5-5 CASSPGTGLNQPQHF
TRBJ1-3 NA TRBV20-1 CSARVRNTIYF
TRBJ1-1 NA TRBV3-1/TRBV3-2 CASSQDGEAEAFF
TRBJ1-1 NA TRBV7-2 CASSLGPSNTEAFF
TRBJ1-5 TRBD1 TRBV7-7 CASSAQGPSNQPQHF
TRBJ1-2 TRBD1 TRBV3-1/TRBV3-2 CASSLGTGGIGYTF
TRBJ1-2 TRBD1 TRBV6-5 CASKLDRVQNGYTF
TRBJ2-3 NA TRBV10-2 CASNLGSSTDTQYF
TRBJ2-1 TRBD2 TRBV7-6 CASSLVASGFYNEQFF
TRBJ2-3 TRBD2 TRBV24-1 CATSDPAGGGRHTQYF
TRBJ1-2 NA TRBV19 CASSTTGSGVYGYTF
TRBJ1-2 NA TRBV28 CASSLWISRGYTF
TRBJ1-6 NA TRBV6-1 CASGTGNLGSPLHF
TRBJ1-5 NA TRBV19 CASSIGSRGNQPQHF
TRBJ2-7 NA TRBV30 CAWSSQTVSYEQYF
TRBJ2-7 TRBD2 TRBV28 CASSSTGTSGYEQYF
TRBJ2-1 TRBD2 TRBV24-1 CATSEFTSGLNNEQFF
TRBJ1-3 TRBD1 TRBV28 CAVQGAPSGNTIYF
TRBJ1-3 NA TRBV30 CASLAGAGNTIYF
TRBJ1-2 TRBD1 TRBV9 CASSADRGANYTF
TRBJ1-1 TRBD1 TRBV19 CASSIETGFEAFF
TRBJ2-2 TRBD2 TRBV7-8 CASSLSGANTGELFF
TRBJ2-1 TRBD2 TRBV5-1 CASSLSREGRNEQFF
TRBJ1-4 NA TRBV5-4 CASSIDSWGEKLFF
TRBJ2-2 NA TRBV3-1/TRBV3-2 CASSQGGSSTGELFF
TRBJ1-1 NA TRBV24-1 CATPADSMNTEAFF
TRBJ2-7 TRBD1 TRBV9 CASSERDRGREQYF